The next 18 T cell receptor beta chains were all read from a single sample in a study of spatial heterogeneity in lung cancer. Sample time point: blood at routine non-recurrence follow-up after resection. Researchers sequenced whole RNA taken from tumor, nontumor lung or frozen PBMC without sorting. TCRdb re-called the 5' RACE reads through MiXCR, storing one row per CDR3 protein. This table has more than 95,000 distinct CDR3 sequences, 12% appearing once. This material consisted of PBMCs, taken at follow-up. Receptors originate from a male donor with early-stage non-small cell lung cancer.

Notes on this clonotype: Its ends do not fully match the called genes, so a read error is possible. As DNA, the CDR3 is TGTGCCAGCAGTTTAGCGACGGGGCCGGGGGGAGAGGCCCAGTACTTC. This codes for CASSLATGPGGEAQYF. The chain combines TRBV12-3 or TRBV12-4 with TRBJ2-5; the match to TRBD2 covers 7 bases. The CDR3 is 16 residues long.

This clonotype was found many times. This rearrangement joins TRBV7-2 to TRBJ2-4; possible D gene TRBD2, 5 bases. Trimming shortened V by 2 bases and J by 1 base, and 24 bases separated the two germline ends. Germline CDR1 SGHTA, CDR2 FQGNSA. The CDR3 extends over 20 amino acids. CDR3 DNA sequence: TGTGCCAGCAGCTTACGGGTCTCTTTGACCCCGAGGGAGGCCAAAAACATTCAGTACTTC. Translating gives CASSLRVSLTPREAKNIQYF. The variable domain in full, completed from reference TRBV7-2 and TRBJ2-4, reads GAGVSQSPSNKVTEKGKDVELRCDPISGHTALYWYRQSLGQGLEFLIYFQGNSAPDKSGLPSDRFSAERTGGSVSTLTIQRTQQEDSAVYLCASSLRVSLTPREAKNIQYFGAGTRLSVL.

This clonotype appeared a single time. The V gene is TRBV19, the J gene TRBJ1-2; D gene uncertain. Trimming cost V 3 bases and J 6 bases, with 8 bases left between them. This CDR3 is 12 amino acids long. The germline V gene encodes CDR1 LNHDA and CDR2 SQIVND (reference sequence). CDR3 in amino acids: CASSIVQDGYTF. The CDR3 nucleotides read TGTGCCAGTAGTATTGTCCAGGATGGCTACACCTTC.

The sample holds a few counts of this clonotype. The gene calls are TRBV7-3 and TRBJ1-6; TRBD1 matches 11 bases. Germline V CDR1 and CDR2: SGHTA, FQGTGA. This CDR3 comprises 15 residues. Unmatched junction bases numbered 1, after V lost 2 bases and J lost 7 bases. The CDR3 coding sequence is TGTGCCAGCAGCTTACGGGACAGGGGGAATTCACCCCTCCACTTT. This sequence encodes CASSLRDRGNSPLHF.

This clonotype was counted a few times. The chain joins TRBV28 to TRBJ2-5, with 9 nucleotides matching TRBD2. The germline V gene has CDR1 MDHEN and CDR2 SYDVKM. J gave up 1 base and V 5 bases, and 8 bases lay outside the gene matches. CDR3 length equals 16 residues. CDR3: CASSVSGGPFQETQYF. In DNA, the CDR3 is TGTGCCAGCAGTGTTAGCGGGGGACCCTTCCAAGAGACCCAGTACTTC.

The V call is TRBV20-1, the J call TRBJ1-6; 7 positions agree with TRBD1. The length of the CDR3 is 14 residues. V gave up 6 bases and J gave up 15 bases; unmatched junction bases: 17. Germline V gene lookup returns CDR1 DFQATT and CDR2 SNEGSKA (reference sequence). CDR3 residues: CSATPGTVKINLHF. The DNA of the CDR3 is TGCAGTGCCACCCCCGGGACAGTTAAAATTAACCTCCACTTT.

This clonotype was seen many times. The chain's CDR3 is CAISGASSYEQYF. The CDR3 DNA reads TGTGCCATCAGCGGGGCGAGCTCCTACGAGCAGTACTTC. V usage is TRBV10-3 and J usage is TRBJ2-7; either TRBD1 or TRBD2 may supply D (5 bases each). V was clipped by 6 bases and J by 0 bases, with 9 bases between them. The CDR3 is made up of 13 amino acids. CDR1 and CDR2 from the germline V gene are ENHRY and SYGVKD.

This clonotype has a handful of counts. The V gene is TRBV15, the J gene TRBJ2-4; maybe TRBD1 (5 bases). Trimming cost V 0 bases and J 0 bases, with 9 bases left between them. CDR3 length equals 16 residues. CDR1 LNHNV and CDR2 YYDKDF come from the germline V gene (reference sequence). CDR3 DNA: TGTGCCACCAGCAGAGAAGGGGATATAGCCAAAAACATTCAGTACTTC. It is translated as CATSREGDIAKNIQYF. Full variable domain (outside the CDR3, taken from reference TRBV15 and TRBJ2-4): DAMVIQNPRYQVTQFGKPVTLSCSQTLNHNVMYWYQQKSSQAPKLLFHYYDKDFNNEADTPDNFQSRRPNTSFCFLDIRSPGLGDTAMYLCATSREGDIAKNIQYFGAGTRLSVL.

In its sample, this clonotype was seen a few times. The chain joins TRBV27 to TRBJ2-3; the D call may be TRBD1 or TRBD2 (5 bases each). V lost 6 bases to trimming and J lost 4 bases, with 17 bases between them. This CDR3 contains 15 residues. Germline-derived CDR1 and CDR2 are MNHEY and SMNVEV (reference sequence). CDR3 protein: CASRGVAGWADTQYF. The CDR3 DNA sequence: TGTGCCAGCAGGGGGGTGGCAGGGTGGGCAGATACGCAGTATTTT.

The chain joins TRBV28 to TRBJ1-6; 8 nucleotides line up with TRBD1. V was pared by 3 bases and J by 11 bases, with 15 bases of the junction left unmatched. The CDR3 sequence is 17 residues long. Germline V gene data show CDR1 as MDHEN and CDR2 as SYDVKM. The chain's CDR3 is CASSFNPSDRDRAPLHF. The CDR3 DNA sequence: TGTGCCAGCAGTTTTAATCCCTCGGACAGGGATCGGGCACCCCTCCACTTT. Full variable domain (remainder filled in from reference TRBV28 and TRBJ1-6): DVKVTQSSRYLVKRTGEKVFLECVQDMDHENMFWYRQDPGLGLRLIYFSYDVKMKEKGDIPEGYSVSREKKERFSLILESASTNQTSMYLCASSFNPSDRDRAPLHFGNGTRLTVT.

The chain couples TRBV7-2 to TRBJ2-1; D gene ambiguous. The CDR3 has 13 amino acids. Between the trimmed V and J ends, which lost 5 bases and 6 bases, there was a span of 11 bases. Per the germline V gene, CDR1 is SGHTA and CDR2 is FQGNSA. The CDR3 loop is CASSPRRTNEQFF. The CDR3 DNA follows: TGTGCCAGCAGCCCCAGACGAACCAATGAGCAGTTCTTC.

V usage is TRBV28 and J usage is TRBJ2-1, with a tentative D call TRBD1 (7 bases). The ends were cut back, 10 bases at V and 3 bases at J, with 25 bases in the middle. The CDR3 sequence is 17 residues long. The V gene's germline CDR1 is MDHEN and CDR2 SYDVKM. Written as DNA, the CDR3 is TGTGCCACTACGGAGGGGGCCCGCCGTTACCACTACAATGAGCAGTTCTTC. Translated, it gives CATTEGARRYHYNEQFF.

This clonotype came up a few times. The gene calls are TRBV6-6 and TRBJ2-7; 10 bases map to TRBD2. V lost 7 bases and J lost 2; bases outside the gene matches: 17. The CDR3 is 18 amino acids. Germline CDR1 reads MNHNY; CDR2 reads SVGAGI (reference sequence). This CDR3 reads CASIEEVAGGRATYEQYF. The DNA for the CDR3 is TGTGCCAGCATCGAGGAGGTAGCGGGGGGCCGGGCTACCTACGAGCAGTACTTC.

This clonotype showed up many times. The chain carries TRBV7-8 and TRBJ2-2; the D is unclear. Trimming left V 5 bases short and J 4 bases short, with 8 bases between. Germline CDR1 is SGHVS and CDR2 is FQNEAQ. This CDR3 region has 13 residues. The CDR3 reads CASSLPITGELFF. In nucleotides, the CDR3 is TGTGCCAGCAGCCTTCCTATCACCGGGGAGCTGTTTTTT.

This sequence joins TRBV12-3 or TRBV12-4 and TRBJ1-4, with TRBD1 identical over 7 bases. Unmatched junction bases numbered 4, after V lost 5 bases and J lost 1 base. The CDR3 loop spans 15 amino acids. The DNA for the CDR3 is TGTGCCAGCAGTGGATGGGACAGAACTAATGAAAAACTGTTTTTT. Encoded protein: CASSGWDRTNEKLFF.

Many counts were recorded for this clonotype. J is TRBJ1-2 and V is TRBV29-1, with TRBD1 matching 10 bases. The CDR3 is 14 amino acids. Germline lookup yields CDR1 SQVTM and CDR2 ANQGSEA. The V and J ends lost 7 bases and 7 bases, in that order; junction bases with no gene match: 12. CDR3 loop: CSARPGQGFGGYTF. The CDR3 DNA sequence: TGCAGCGCCCGACCGGGACAGGGGTTCGGTGGCTACACCTTC.

The table lists this clonotype with many counts. The chain links TRBV18 to TRBJ1-5; D possibly corresponds to TRBD1 (6 bases). This CDR3 region has 15 residues. Germline CDR1 reads KGHSH; CDR2 reads LQKENI. The germline V and J ends were trimmed by 2 bases and 1 base, with 9 bases remaining between them. The CDR3 DNA sequence: TGTGCCAGCTCACCAACGGACAGCAGCAATCAGCCCCAGCATTTT. Its translation: CASSPTDSSNQPQHF.

This clonotype was counted at least ten times. The chain links TRBV27 to TRBJ2-7; the match to TRBD1 covers 8 bases. V lost 1 base, J lost 2 bases, and 4 bases stayed unmatched. The CDR3 is made up of 15 amino acids. In germline, CDR1 is MNHEY, CDR2 SMNVEV (reference sequence). CDR3 protein: CASSLLGTGTYEQYF. In DNA, the CDR3 is TGTGCCAGCAGTTTATTGGGGACAGGTACCTACGAGCAGTACTTC.